This is a list of T cell receptor beta chains from one sample in a study of blood T cells in healthy people across ages. TCRdb re-derived calls from the 5' RACE reads in MiXCR, one entry per CDR3 protein. This sample yields 800,000 to 900,000 distinct CDR3 sequences, of which about 62% are seen a single time; about 27% belongs to the top ten. The sequencing sample was made of blood. These receptors all stem from a man aged 25-40 years in good health. Both conserved end residues are part of each CDR3. The order of the fields is CDR3 protein, V gene, J gene, CDR3 length.

CASSLEGTGREKLFF	TRBV5-1	TRBJ1-4	15
CATSDLGLATDTQYF	TRBV24-1	TRBJ2-3	15
CSARGDRGYSPLHF	TRBV20-1	TRBJ1-6	14
CASSLEGTAINIGSYEQYF	TRBV7-2	TRBJ2-7	19
CASSFEGGAGNSGANVLTF	TRBV12-3/TRBV12-4	TRBJ2-6	19
CSVEGTSGGHEQFF	TRBV29-1	TRBJ2-1	14
CSARDFGTSPHEQYF	TRBV20-1	TRBJ2-7	15
CATSDLRGEETQYF	TRBV24-1	TRBJ2-5	14
CSVEYSNYGYTF	TRBV29-1	TRBJ1-2	12
CSASIPELSYEQYF	TRBV20-1	TRBJ2-7	14
CASSHGQGASQPQHF	TRBV4-1	TRBJ1-5	15
CASSLGLAGGPVNEQFF	TRBV5-1	TRBJ2-1	17
CASSLPNEQYF	TRBV11-3	TRBJ2-7	11
CSGVWRGGETQYF	TRBV29-1	TRBJ2-5	13
CASSQGEVTDEAFF	TRBV4-2	TRBJ1-1	14
CASSFPGESAEQYF	TRBV5-1	TRBJ2-7	14
CSALRGAGAVGETQYF	TRBV20-1	-	16
CASSSDRGIHYGYTF	TRBV13	TRBJ1-2	15
CASRRIFSYNSPLHF	TRBV27	TRBJ1-6	15
CASSSSGSLYEQYF	TRBV27	TRBJ2-7	14
CASRTPGVLYNEQFF	TRBV6-5	TRBJ2-1	15
CASSEQGNQPQHF	TRBV7-9	TRBJ1-5	13
CASSLVREQYF	TRBV7-2	TRBJ2-7	11
CASSKVRGDSGAKNIQYF	TRBV2	TRBJ2-4	18
CASSQAGNIQYF	TRBV6-2/TRBV6-3	TRBJ2-4	12
CSVKELAGVHEQYF	TRBV20-1	TRBJ2-7	14
CASSQRGSGETQYF	TRBV4-3	TRBJ2-5	14
CASSPGDSPWGYTF	TRBV9	TRBJ1-2	14
CSARGPGREEYF	TRBV20-1	TRBJ2-5	12
CASSSLGQGRWEQYF	TRBV27	TRBJ2-7	15
CASSFPTGARWVETQYF	TRBV27	TRBJ2-5	17
CASRQTGTGDYGYTF	TRBV14	TRBJ1-2	15
CSVEAGQGAYEQYF	TRBV29-1	TRBJ2-7	14
CASSSDQNGYTF	TRBV7-2	TRBJ1-2	12
CATGQGQETQYF	TRBV30	TRBJ2-5	12
CASSLMGEAGEPLHF	TRBV5-5	TRBJ1-6	15
CASISWGRGGYTF	TRBV6-6	TRBJ1-2	13
CASSYPSGAEWYF	TRBV6-6	TRBJ2-3	13
CSASRTALEQYF	TRBV20-1	-	12
CASSPWGEKLFF	TRBV5-5	TRBJ1-4	12
CSAARGRGRRNEQFF	TRBV29-1	TRBJ2-1	15
CSALIPGHLYEQYF	TRBV20-1	TRBJ2-7	14
CASSLSAGFNQPQHF	TRBV5-1	TRBJ1-5	15
CASSLRTSGGLEQYF	TRBV27	TRBJ2-7	15
CASSLDSTITYEQYF	TRBV7-8	TRBJ2-7	15
CASSERDRGREKLFF	TRBV7-9	TRBJ1-4	15
CASSESGDAYEQYF	TRBV25-1	TRBJ2-7	14